These 24 T cell receptor beta chains share one sample of origin, sequenced in a study of post-analysis software for immune sequencing data. The TCR beta cDNA libraries contained unique molecular identifiers. TCRdb re-called the PCR reads through MiXCR, storing one row per CDR3 protein. The sample has 400,000 to 500,000 distinct CDR3 sequences, over 30% seen once. Overall study results and limits: Five or six TRBV segments, TRBV5-6, TRBV5-1 and TRBV20-1 among them, were found more frequent in patients than controls.

The antigens of these receptors remain unknown. Sequencing input: blood. These receptor sequences come from a girl aged 2-9 years with multiple sclerosis.

The table lists this clonotype with a few counts. The J gene is TRBJ2-7, the V gene TRBV7-9, with 14 bases lining up with TRBD2. Judging by the DNA end, TRBJ2-5 fits better; the J call may be wrong. Germline CDR1 SEHNR, CDR2 FQNEAQ (reference sequence). This CDR3 is built from 16 residues. The CDR3 protein is CASSTGTSGSQETQYF. The CDR3 DNA reads TGTGCCAGCAGTACGGGGACTAGCGGGAGCCAAGAGACCCAGTACTTC.

This sequence joins TRBV6-5 and TRBJ1-5; the match to TRBD1 covers 9 bases. The CDR3 is 16 amino acids. Germline V gives CDR1 MNHEY, CDR2 SVGAGI. J lost 3 bases, V lost 6 bases, and 9 bases had no gene match. The CDR3 DNA sequence: TGTGCCAGCAGGGCCCTACAGGGGGCGAACAATCAGCCCCAGCATTTT. Protein sequence: CASRALQGANNQPQHF.

This clonotype appeared once. The chain employs TRBV6-5 and TRBJ2-7; D unresolved. Trimming took off 2 bases at V and 3 bases at J, with 8 bases between the two ends. Looked up from germline, CDR1 is MNHEY and CDR2 is SVGAGI. The CDR3 runs 13 residues. CDR3 bases: TGTGCCAGCAGTTACATGACCCACTACGAGCAGTACTTC. This translates into CASSYMTHYEQYF.

This sequence joins TRBV15 and TRBJ2-3; 8 bases line up with TRBD2. V shed 4 bases and J 6 bases; nucleotides not matched to a gene: 12. The CDR3 contains 16 residues. Per the germline V gene, CDR1 is LNHNV and CDR2 is YYDKDF (reference sequence). The CDR3 DNA follows: TGTGCCACCAGCACGAAGACGGGGGGGAAGGAGGATACGCAGTATTTT. It is translated as CATSTKTGGKEDTQYF.

V is TRBV20-1 and J is TRBJ2-1; D uncertain. V shed 7 bases and J shed 0 bases, with 4 bases lying between them. CDR1 and CDR2 (germline): DFQATT, SNEGSKA (reference sequence). This CDR3 region has 11 residues. The CDR3 region is CSVSSYNEQFF. The DNA for the CDR3 is TGCAGTGTAAGCTCCTACAATGAGCAGTTCTTC.

The chain combines TRBV4-1 with TRBJ2-7; 7 positions agree with TRBD2. The CDR3 has 15 amino acids. V shed 1 base, J shed 7 bases, and the junction held 10 bases outside the gene matches. CDR1 and CDR2 (germline): MGHRA, YSYEKL. In DNA, the CDR3 is TGCGCCAGCAGCCAAGGTATACTAGCGAGGTGGGAGCAGTACTTC. The encoded protein is CASSQGILARWEQYF.

The chain is built from TRBV12-3 or TRBV12-4 and TRBJ1-2, with 9 bases matching TRBD1. The V gene end was trimmed by 5 bases and the J gene end by 6 bases; junction bases not matched to a gene: 10. The CDR3 sequence is 15 residues long. The CDR3 bases are TGTGCCAGCAGTATGCAACAGGGGGCGGTGGATGGCTACACCTTC. Its protein is CASSMQQGAVDGYTF.

The CDR3 loop reads CSVEVPQGANEQYF. CDR3 DNA sequence: TGCAGCGTTGAAGTCCCACAGGGTGCCAACGAGCAGTACTTC. The chain joins TRBV29-1 to TRBJ2-7; D may be TRBD1 (6 bases). The CDR3 is 14 residues long. V lost 1 base, J lost 5 bases, and 15 bases lay in between. Germline V CDR1 and CDR2: SQVTM, ANQGSEA.

This clonotype was detected a few times. The V and J genes are TRBV7-2 and TRBJ1-2; the D gene is possibly TRBD1 (6 bases). CDR3 size: 12 residues. V lost 10 bases, J lost 6 bases, and 15 bases lay in between. Per germline, CDR1 SGHTA and CDR2 FQGNSA. As DNA, the CDR3 is TGTGCCATCCGAGGGGGGTTTCATGGCTACACCTTC. It yields the protein CAIRGGFHGYTF. Full variable domain (missing parts from reference TRBV7-2 and TRBJ1-2): GAGVSQSPSNKVTEKGKDVELRCDPISGHTALYWYRQSLGQGLEFLIYFQGNSAPDKSGLPSDRFSAERTGGSVSTLTIQRTQQEDSAVYLCAIRGGFHGYTFGSGTRLTVV.

A remark on this clonotype: The conserved phenylalanine or tryptophan normally closing the CDR3 is absent here, so this likely arose from a read error. The CDR3 nucleotides read TGTGCCAGCAGATATGGGGCACATACGCAGTATTCT. Its translation: CASRYGAHTQYS. J is TRBJ2-3 and V is TRBV12-3 or TRBV12-4, with D perhaps TRBD1 (5 bases). Trimming shortened V by 6 bases and J by 7 bases, and 11 bases separated the two germline ends. This CDR3 has 12 residues.

The chain links TRBV2 to TRBJ1-1, with TRBD1 matching 7 bases. The CDR3 has 12 amino acids. J gave up 8 bases and V 8 bases, and 8 bases lay outside the gene matches. CDR1 and CDR2 (germline): SNHLY, FYNNEI. The CDR3 loop reads CASQTGVGEAFF. The CDR3 DNA reads TGTGCCAGCCAAACAGGGGTCGGGGAAGCTTTCTTT.

The rearrangement joins TRBV28 to TRBJ1-2; 8 nucleotides align to TRBD1. The CDR3 covers 15 residues. The junction had 12 bases not matched to a gene; V was cut back by 8 bases and J by 4 bases. Per germline, CDR1 MDHEN and CDR2 SYDVKM. The CDR3 bases are TGTGCCAGCCGTCCCTCTGACAGGGGATCCTATGGCTACACCTTC. Translation gives CASRPSDRGSYGYTF.

The J gene is TRBJ2-3, the V gene TRBV7-9; 11 bases map to TRBD2. CDR3 length equals 19 residues. The V segment lost 3 bases and the J segment 0 bases; nucleotides outside the gene matches: 11. Germline-derived CDR1 and CDR2 are SEHNR and FQNEAQ (reference sequence). The CDR3 DNA is TGTGCCAGCAGCTTGCTTCCCGGGACTAGCGGTTTTAGCACAGATACGCAGTATTTT. Translation: CASSLLPGTSGFSTDTQYF.

The J gene is TRBJ2-3, the V gene TRBV9; the match to TRBD1 covers 11 bases. This CDR3 contains 21 residues. Germline trimming cut 0 bases from V and 2 bases from J; bases unmatched to any gene: 17. Per germline, CDR1 SGDLS and CDR2 YYNGEE. CDR3 loop: CASSVARGQGASLIFTDTQYF. DNA of the CDR3: TGTGCCAGCAGCGTAGCCAGAGGACAGGGGGCGAGTTTGATTTTCACAGATACGCAGTATTTT.

This clonotype was observed once. The genes are TRBV29-1 and TRBJ2-6; 7 nucleotides line up with TRBD1. The CDR3 runs to 15 residues. J was trimmed by 2 bases and V by 4 bases; bases with no gene match: 5. The germline CDR1 and CDR2 sequences are SQVTM and ANQGSEA. CDR3 bases: TGCAGCGTTGTGGACCAGGGGGCTGGGGCCAACGTCCTGACTTTC. Its protein is CSVVDQGAGANVLTF.

With respect to this clonotype: A read error may account for a junction end that differs from germline. This chain uses TRBV7-2 with TRBJ2-1; D is perhaps TRBD2 (5 bases). The CDR3 is 15 residues long. The germline CDR1 and CDR2 sequences are SGHTA and FQGNSA. Written as DNA, the CDR3 is TGTGTCAGCAGCCGGAACCGGGGCTCCTACAATGAGCAGTTCTTC. It yields the protein CVSSRNRGSYNEQFF. Full variable domain (remainder filled in from reference TRBV7-2 and TRBJ2-1): GAGVSQSPSNKVTEKGKDVELRCDPISGHTALYWYRQSLGQGLEFLIYFQGNSAPDKSGLPSDRFSAERTGGSVSTLTIQRTQQEDSAVYLCVSSRNRGSYNEQFFGPGTRLTVL.

V gene TRBV28 combines with J gene TRBJ2-1; D gene uncertain. The CDR3 is 13 residues long. Germline lookup yields CDR1 MDHEN and CDR2 SYDVKM. V was pared by 5 bases and J by 2 bases, with 7 bases between. The CDR3: CASSRPTYNEQFF. In DNA, the CDR3 is TGTGCCAGCAGTCGTCCCACCTACAATGAGCAGTTCTTC. Full variable domain (outside the CDR3, taken from reference TRBV28 and TRBJ2-1): DVKVTQSSRYLVKRTGEKVFLECVQDMDHENMFWYRQDPGLGLRLIYFSYDVKMKEKGDIPEGYSVSREKKERFSLILESASTNQTSMYLCASSRPTYNEQFFGPGTRLTVL.

J is TRBJ2-7 and V is TRBV4-3; D gene uncertain. V was trimmed by 0 bases and J by 3 bases, leaving 12 bases between them. This CDR3 is built from 15 residues. CDR1 is LGHNA and CDR2 is YSLEER in the germline V gene. The CDR3 spells CASSQEVLKVYEQYF. As DNA, the CDR3 is TGCGCCAGCAGCCAAGAAGTCCTGAAGGTCTACGAGCAGTACTTC.

This clonotype was counted only a few times. The V gene is TRBV5-1, the J gene TRBJ2-6; D uncertain. The CDR3 covers 14 residues. Germline CDR1 reads SGHRS; CDR2 reads YFSETQ. The V and J ends lost 3 bases and 2 bases respectively, with 6 bases between them. CDR3 sequence reads: CASSSQTGANVLTF. CDR3 in DNA: TGCGCCAGCAGCTCCCAGACTGGGGCCAACGTCCTGACTTTC.

In this sample, this clonotype turned up a few times. The gene calls are TRBV5-1 and TRBJ2-1; D is ambiguous. This CDR3 is 14 amino acids long. The germline gives CDR1 SGHRS, CDR2 YFSETQ. V dropped 0 bases and J dropped 6 bases, with 10 bases sitting between them. CDR3 bases: TGCGCCAGCAGCTTGGGGTCTGCTTCCAATGAGCAGTTCTTC. It specifies CASSLGSASNEQFF.

DNA for the CDR3: TGCAGTGGTGAGAGACGTCTCGGAGACACCCAGTACTTC. Translating gives CSGERRLGDTQYF. The V call is TRBV20-1, the J call TRBJ2-5; D is uncertain. Germline V gene lookup returns CDR1 DFQATT and CDR2 SNEGSKA (reference sequence). V lost 7 bases and J 8 bases, leaving 20 bases between the germline ends. This CDR3 spans 13 amino acids.

J is TRBJ2-1 and V is TRBV20-1; D is uncertain. The germline V gene has CDR1 DFQATT and CDR2 SNEGSKA (reference sequence). The CDR3 sequence is 13 residues long. Deletions cut 3 bases from V and 3 bases from J, with 9 bases between. The CDR3 sequence: CSARPRNYNEQFF. In nucleotides, the CDR3 is TGCAGTGCTAGGCCGCGGAACTACAATGAGCAGTTCTTC.

Note on this clonotype: At one end, the junction sequence differs from germline, possibly due to a read error. V is TRBV7-9 and J is TRBJ2-6; D is unclear. The CDR3 loop spans 17 amino acids. Germline V CDR1 and CDR2: SEHNR, FQNEAQ (reference sequence). CDR3 sequence: CASILAIKGTGANVLTF. CDR3 coding DNA: TGTGCCAGCATCTTAGCAATAAAGGGAACTGGGGCCAACGTCCTGACTTTC.

This chain joins TRBV28 and TRBJ1-5; D gene unclear. Germline-derived CDR1 and CDR2 are MDHEN and SYDVKM. V was cut by 5 bases and J by 2 bases, with 22 bases left in between. CDR3 length: 18 residues. CDR3 DNA sequence: TGTGCCAGCAGTCCTTTAACCTCTGAGGCAGGCCGCAATCAGCCCCAGCATTTT. Protein product: CASSPLTSEAGRNQPQHF.